This is a list of T cell receptor beta chains from one sample in a study of shared clonotypes between healthy human individuals. TCRdb's copy holds only in-frame clones and misses some; the assay was immunoSEQ multiplex PCR. The sample lists more than 2,000,000 clones; about 92% were seen once. The sequenced sample was naive CD4+ T cells sorted from blood. The receptors were gathered from a man younger than 35 in good health. The CDR3 runs from the conserved cysteine through the conserved F or W. The D gene is left open where the match is weak. Only some rows state a clone size, as once, few, many or a class for expanded clones.

j_call	v_call	d_call	clone_size	cdr3_aa	cdr3_nt
TRBJ1-1	TRBV14	.	.	CASSQGTNTEAFF	TGTGCCAGCAGCCAGGGGACTAACACTGAAGCTTTCTTT
TRBJ2-1	TRBV7-3	.	.	CASSVGVGEQFF	TGTGCCAGCAGCGTGGGGGTGGGTGAGCAGTTCTTC
TRBJ1-1	TRBV10-3	.	.	CAISTGFGGTMNTEAFF	TGTGCCATCAGTACAGGGTTTGGGGGGACCATGAACACTGAAGCTTTCTTT
TRBJ2-7	TRBV5-4	TRBD1	once	CASSSNRGTSYEQYF	TGTGCCAGCAGTTCGAACAGGGGGACCTCCTACGAGCAGTACTTC
TRBJ1-4	TRBV7-2	.	.	CASRQVGGTNEKLFF	TGTGCCAGCAGACAAGTCGGGGGGACTAATGAAAAACTGTTTTTT
TRBJ1-2	TRBV6-1	.	.	CASSEPVRVQNYGYTF	TGTGCCAGCAGTGAACCTGTAAGGGTTCAGAACTATGGCTACACCTTC
TRBJ2-3	TRBV11-2	TRBD2	.	CASSFSFSGGRDTQYF	TGTGCCAGCAGCTTCTCGTTTAGCGGGGGTAGAGATACGCAGTATTTT
TRBJ1-4	TRBV6-5	TRBD1	.	CASSYGDREAEKLFF	TGTGCCAGCAGTTACGGGGACAGGGAGGCTGAAAAACTGTTTTTT
TRBJ2-7	TRBV5-1	TRBD1	.	CASSWDRGYEQYF	TGCGCCAGCAGCTGGGACAGGGGCTACGAGCAGTACTTC
TRBJ2-7	TRBV5-1	.	.	CASSPSWGPFSYEQYF	TGCGCCAGCAGCCCCTCATGGGGGCCCTTCAGCTACGAGCAGTACTTC
TRBJ2-2	TRBV5-1	.	.	CASSIRTGTGELFF	TGCGCCAGCAGCATACGGACGGGCACCGGGGAGCTGTTTTTT
TRBJ1-5	TRBV28	.	.	CASRPGTKNQPQHF	TGTGCCAGCAGACCCGGGACGAAGAATCAGCCCCAGCATTTT
TRBJ2-2	TRBV5-4	TRBD2	.	CASSLNSGIVTGELFF	TGTGCCAGCAGCTTGAATAGCGGGATAGTTACCGGGGAGCTGTTTTTT
TRBJ1-1	TRBV4-1	TRBD1	.	CASSKDRVGTEAFF	TGCGCCAGCAGCAAGGACAGGGTTGGAACTGAAGCTTTCTTT
TRBJ2-1	TRBV9	TRBD1	.	CASSVGTGEKNEQFF	TGTGCCAGCAGCGTTGGGACAGGGGAGAAGAATGAGCAGTTCTTC
TRBJ1-1	TRBV5-6	.	.	CASSFTGSGTEAFF	TGTGCCAGCAGCTTCACAGGGTCAGGCACTGAAGCTTTCTTT
TRBJ2-3	TRBV7-2	.	.	CASSLGWGGETDTQYF	TGTGCCAGCAGCTTAGGTTGGGGCGGTGAAACAGATACGCAGTATTTT
TRBJ2-5	TRBV5-1	.	.	CASSLAAGPVETQYF	TGCGCCAGCAGCTTAGCAGCCGGCCCAGTTGAGACCCAGTACTTC
TRBJ2-7	TRBV5-1	.	.	CASSLLGEQYF	TGCGCCAGCAGCCTGTTGGGCGAGCAGTACTTC
TRBJ2-1	TRBV29-1	.	.	CSVNTGGDEQFF	TGCAGCGTCAATACAGGAGGGGATGAGCAGTTCTTC
TRBJ2-3	TRBV5-1	TRBD2	.	CASSLELAGVIDTQYF	TGCGCCAGCAGCTTGGAACTAGCGGGAGTTATAGATACGCAGTATTTT
TRBJ2-7	TRBV19	.	.	CATIGGLGEQYF	TGTGCCACGATAGGGGGGCTGGGCGAGCAGTACTTC
TRBJ1-2	TRBV6-5	.	.	CATLRGQEYGYTF	TGTGCCACCCTCCGAGGACAAGAGTATGGCTACACCTTC
TRBJ2-2	TRBV7-2	.	.	CASRSGQLNTGELFF	TGTGCCAGCAGATCCGGACAGTTGAACACCGGGGAGCTGTTTTTT
TRBJ2-2	TRBV10-3	.	.	CAISGGYAGELFF	TGTGCCATCAGTGGGGGGTACGCCGGGGAGCTGTTTTTT
TRBJ2-2	TRBV5-4	.	.	CASSLEVGTGELFF	TGTGCCAGCAGCTTGGAGGTGGGGACCGGGGAGCTGTTTTTT
TRBJ1-2	TRBV9	TRBD1	.	CASSGAVQSGTAVYTF	TGTGCCAGCAGCGGTGCGGTTCAATCCGGGACAGCGGTCTACACCTTC
TRBJ2-7	TRBV4-3	.	.	CASSQDRASYEQYF	TGCGCCAGCAGCCAAGATCGGGCCTCCTACGAGCAGTACTTC
TRBJ2-1	TRBV2	TRBD2	once	CASSLTSGRGNEQFF	TGTGCCAGCAGCCTGACTAGCGGGAGGGGCAATGAGCAGTTCTTC
TRBJ1-2	TRBV29-1	TRBD1	.	CSGRTGSNYGYTF	TGCAGCGGCCGGACAGGGTCTAACTATGGCTACACCTTC
TRBJ2-2	TRBV11-3	.	.	CASSLRVSGELFF	TGTGCCAGCAGCCTAAGGGTCTCCGGGGAGCTGTTTTTT
TRBJ1-5	TRBV4-1	.	.	CASSQDRDQPQHF	TGCGCCAGCAGCCAAGATAGGGATCAGCCCCAGCATTTT
TRBJ2-3	TRBV4-3	.	.	CASSREMQPSSTDTQYF	TGCGCCAGCAGCCGGGAGATGCAGCCATCTAGCACAGATACGCAGTATTTT
TRBJ1-4	TRBV18	TRBD1	.	CASSPRDSTATNEKLFF	TGTGCCAGCTCACCACGGGACAGTACTGCAACTAATGAAAAACTGTTTTTT
TRBJ2-7	TRBV14	.	.	CASSQPKSYEQYF	TGTGCCAGCAGCCAACCGAAATCCTACGAGCAGTACTTC
TRBJ1-2	TRBV27	.	.	CASSFPGMGYTF	TGTGCCAGCAGTTTCCCTGGTATGGGCTACACCTTC
TRBJ2-3	TRBV11-2	.	.	CASSFGLYTDTQYF	TGTGCCAGCAGCTTTGGGCTATACACAGATACGCAGTATTTT
TRBJ2-4	TRBV13	.	.	CASSRRGDKNIQYF	TGTGCCAGCAGCCGCAGGGGGGACAAAAACATTCAGTACTTC
TRBJ2-4	TRBV9	TRBD1	.	CASSDGDRAKNIQYF	TGTGCCAGCAGCGACGGGGACAGGGCCAAAAACATTCAGTACTTC
TRBJ1-5	TRBV15	.	.	CATSRVPSPQHF	TGTGCCACCAGCAGGGTCCCCTCGCCCCAGCATTTT
TRBJ1-1	TRBV7-2	.	.	CASRVQRTEAFF	TGTGCCAGCAGGGTCCAAAGAACTGAAGCTTTCTTT
TRBJ2-3	TRBV5-1	TRBD1	.	CASSSSRTGSRRGTDTQYF	TGCGCCAGCAGCTCGAGCAGGACAGGGTCACGACGGGGCACAGATACGCAGTATTTT
TRBJ1-1	TRBV6-1	.	.	CASSELGTVNTEAFF	TGTGCCAGCAGTGAACTGGGGACGGTGAACACTGAAGCTTTCTTT
TRBJ2-3	TRBV30	TRBD2	.	CAWSLRGGPDTQYF	TGTGCCTGGAGTTTGCGGGGGGGCCCAGATACGCAGTATTTT
TRBJ2-7	TRBV2	TRBD1	.	CASRPGQGSWDEQYF	TGTGCCAGCAGACCGGGACAGGGGAGTTGGGACGAGCAGTACTTC
TRBJ2-5	TRBV7-3	.	once	CASSSDGGMETQYF	TGTGCCAGCAGCTCGGACGGCGGGATGGAGACCCAGTACTTC
TRBJ1-6	TRBV27	.	.	CASSQGYNSPLHF	TGTGCCAGCAGTCAGGGTTATAATTCACCCCTCCACTTT
TRBJ2-1	TRBV5-1	TRBD2	.	CASSVAGGSYNEQFF	TGCGCCAGCAGCGTAGCGGGAGGTTCCTACAATGAGCAGTTCTTC
TRBJ1-2	TRBV7-3	TRBD1	.	CASSLAGGDGYTF	TGTGCCAGCAGCTTAGCAGGGGGCGATGGCTACACCTTC
TRBJ2-2	TRBV5-4	.	few	CASSLQGTGELFF	TGTGCCAGCAGCTTGCAGGGAACCGGGGAGCTGTTTTTT
TRBJ2-5	TRBV7-2	TRBD2	.	CASSWERGEAQYF	TGTGCCAGCAGCTGGGAGCGGGGGGAGGCCCAGTACTTC
TRBJ1-2	TRBV6-5	.	.	CASSYSREINYGYTF	TGTGCTAGCAGTTACTCACGGGAAATTAACTATGGCTACACCTTC
TRBJ2-7	TRBV5-1	TRBD1	once	CASSLDRGPYEQYF	TGCGCCAGCAGCTTGGACAGGGGGCCCTACGAGCAGTACTTC
TRBJ2-1	TRBV30	.	.	CASKGYGDNEQFF	TGTGCCTCGAAGGGCTATGGGGACAATGAGCAGTTCTTC
TRBJ2-3	TRBV7-9	.	.	CASSLGNSDTQYF	TGTGCCAGCAGCCTCGGAAATTCAGATACGCAGTATTTT